The clone carrying this T cell receptor beta chain was seen at least ten times. Generated by immunoSEQ multiplex PCR, the TCRdb table keeps only in-frame clones and is missing some. The sample has about 72,000 clones, roughly 87% seen once; the top ten hold about 1.3%. The record originates from a study of OX40 agonist ivuxolimab in advanced cancers. The overall study: A partial response was reached by three patients: one with hepatocellular carcinoma and two with cutaneous melanoma.

The germline V gene encodes CDR1 GTSNPN and CDR2 SVGIG (reference sequence). Trimming removed 4 bases from V and 8 bases from J, with 11 bases in between. This CDR3 comprises 12 residues. The sample was CD4+ or CD8+ T cells sorted from blood, taken in a trial of the OX40 agonist ivuxolimab. The V and J genes are TRBV30 and TRBJ1-4, with D perhaps TRBD1 (5 bases). The TCR comes from an adult with an advanced solid tumor such as melanoma, head and neck, liver or kidney cancer. CDR3 nucleotide sequence: TGTGCCTGGACCCCGTCAGGGGAAAAACTGTTTTTT. This encodes CAWTPSGEKLFF.